The 10 T cell receptor beta chains listed next were all sequenced from one sample in a study of T-cell memory formation after mild COVID-19. TCRdb ran MiXCR on the 5' RACE reads and lists one entry per CDR3 protein. The sample carries under 300,000 distinct CDR3 sequences, 16% recorded once. The specimen sequenced was PBMCs or a T cell subset sorted from them (not recorded which). These receptors came from a man younger than 35 who had mild COVID-19 (a few samples of this study predate the infection). Cell type and time point are not known.

The chain uses TRBV6-5 and TRBJ1-1; tentatively, D is TRBD1 (5 bases). Trimming pared 0 bases from V and 3 bases from J, leaving 11 bases between. The CDR3 extends over 15 amino acids. Germline CDR1 reads MNHEY; CDR2 reads SVGAGI. The CDR3 region is CASSYSAGLDTEAFF. The CDR3 nucleotides are TGTGCCAGCAGTTACTCGGCAGGGTTGGACACTGAAGCTTTCTTT.

The V call is TRBV20-1, the J call TRBJ1-1; possibly TRBD1 for D (6 bases). Per the germline V gene, CDR1 is DFQATT and CDR2 is SNEGSKA (reference sequence). The V end lost 6 bases, the J end lost 1 base, and 21 bases lay between the germline ends. The CDR3 is 16 residues long. The CDR3 spells CSASLVTRGRNTEAFF. CDR3 nucleotide sequence: TGCAGTGCCTCGTTGGTTACGAGGGGGAGGAACACTGAAGCTTTCTTT.

This chain joins TRBV28 and TRBJ1-2; D may be TRBD1 (5 bases). Trimming took 6 bases from V and 2 from J, leaving 16 bases between them. This CDR3 region has 15 residues. The germline V gene encodes CDR1 MDHEN and CDR2 SYDVKM. CDR3 protein: CASSSGPAGNYGYTF. The CDR3, as DNA: TGTGCCAGCAGCTCAGGGCCAGCGGGGAACTATGGCTACACCTTC.

The rearrangement joins TRBV7-2 to TRBJ2-7; D unresolved. Germline CDR1 SGHTA, CDR2 FQGNSA. V gave up 2 bases and J gave up 7 bases, with 9 bases separating them. The CDR3 is made up of 12 amino acids. This CDR3 reads CASSLPGGEQYV. CDR3 DNA sequence: TGTGCCAGCAGCTTACCCGGCGGTGAGCAGTACGTC.

This clonotype was observed a handful of times. The chain employs TRBV5-4 and TRBJ2-2; no firm D call. Germline-derived CDR1 and CDR2 are SGHNT and YYREEE (reference sequence). The CDR3 has 15 residues. Trimming removed 4 bases from V and 4 bases from J, with 14 bases in between. The CDR3 spells CASSKRAPPTGELFF. CDR3 nucleotide sequence: TGTGCCAGCAGCAAAAGGGCCCCACCCACCGGGGAGCTGTTTTTT.

J is TRBJ2-2 and V is TRBV14, with D possibly TRBD2 on 5 matching bases. Between the trimmed V and J ends, which lost 4 bases and 5 bases, there was a span of 8 bases. This CDR3 spans 13 amino acids. CDR1 is SGHDN and CDR2 is FVKESK in the germline V gene. CDR3 sequence: CASSPTSTGELFF. CDR3 nucleotides: TGTGCCAGCAGCCCTACTAGTACCGGGGAGCTGTTTTTT.

This clonotype was seen repeatedly, ten times or more. The chain combines TRBV20-1 with TRBJ1-5; no firm D call. Germline V gene lookup returns CDR1 DFQATT and CDR2 SNEGSKA (reference sequence). Trimming pared 6 bases from V and 3 bases from J, leaving 9 bases between. This CDR3 has 12 residues. CDR3 in DNA: TGCAGTGCCACATTTACCAATCAGCCCCAGCATTTT. Translating gives CSATFTNQPQHF.

The V gene is TRBV5-1, the J gene TRBJ1-1; D not resolved. Germline V gene data show CDR1 as SGHRS and CDR2 as YFSETQ. Trimming left V 2 bases short and J 0 bases short, with 11 bases between. The CDR3 consists of 15 residues. CDR3 in amino acids: CASSLLTNMNTEAFF. The CDR3 region has the DNA TGCGCCAGCAGCTTACTAACGAATATGAACACTGAAGCTTTCTTT.

This clonotype appeared a few times. The chain combines TRBV5-5 with TRBJ1-2; TRBD1 aligns across 12 bases. This CDR3 has 15 residues. CDR1 and CDR2 (germline): SGHKS, YYEKEE (reference sequence). Unmatched junction bases numbered 9, after V lost 4 bases and J lost 8 bases. CDR3 nucleotide sequence: TGTGCCAGCAGCACACCGGGACAGGGGGCTTACGGCTACACCTTC. It codes for CASSTPGQGAYGYTF.

The chain employs TRBV7-2 and TRBJ2-1; tentatively, D is TRBD1 (6 bases). Trimming pared 3 bases from V and 15 bases from J, leaving 15 bases between. The germline CDR1 and CDR2 sequences are SGHTA and FQGNSA. This CDR3 spans 12 amino acids. The CDR3 here is CASSLPPGHLFF. CDR3 coding DNA: TGTGCCAGCAGCTTGCCCCCGGGACATCTGTTCTTC.